The 3 T cell receptor beta chains reported below all come from one sample, sequenced in a study of T cell responses to AZD1222 COVID-19 vaccine. TCRdb keeps only in-frame clones here, not all; method: immunoSEQ multiplex PCR. This sample has nearly 110,000 clones, with roughly nine tenths found just once. Material: peripheral blood, obtained on day 0 of AZD1222 vaccination. The source of these receptors is an adult in good health.

The CDR3 DNA reads as TGTGCCAGCAGCGCGAGTGTAACCGGGACTACCCCCTACGAGCAGTACTTC. Translated, it gives CASSASVTGTTPYEQYF. The V call is TRBV9, the J call TRBJ2-7; the match to TRBD2 covers 7 bases. Per germline, CDR1 SGDLS and CDR2 YYNGEE. CDR3 size: 17 residues. The V gene end was trimmed by 3 bases and the J gene end by 2 bases; junction bases not matched to a gene: 14.

This sequence joins TRBV7-3 and TRBJ1-1; 9 bases match TRBD1. The CDR3 extends over 13 amino acids. Looked up from germline, CDR1 is SGHTA and CDR2 is FQGTGA. V was clipped by 5 bases and J by 6 bases; unmatched bases: 4. CDR3 region: CASSGQGTSEAFF. DNA for the CDR3: TGTGCCAGCAGCGGACAGGGGACCTCTGAAGCTTTCTTT.

The chain carries TRBV19 and TRBJ2-3, with no clear D. The CDR3 covers 15 residues. CDR1 is LNHDA and CDR2 is SQIVND in the germline V gene (reference sequence). Trimming shortened V by 2 bases and J by 1 base, and 10 bases separated the two germline ends. DNA for the CDR3: TGTGCCAGTAGTATAACCCAGGCGGGCACAGATACGCAGTATTTT. This translates into CASSITQAGTDTQYF.